Listed below are T cell receptor beta chains from one sample, sequenced in a study of OX40 agonist ivuxolimab in advanced cancers. Produced via immunoSEQ multiplex PCR; TCRdb's table is partial and in-frame only. The sample carries around 67,000 clones, around 90% recorded once. Source: CD4+ or CD8+ T cells sorted from blood, taken in a trial of the OX40 agonist ivuxolimab. All receptors derive from an adult with an advanced solid tumor such as melanoma, head and neck, liver or kidney cancer. CDR3s include the opening cysteine and the closing phenylalanine or tryptophan. The D gene is left open where the match is weak.

NA	TRBJ2-7	TRBV7-2	TGTGCCAGCAGCCAGTTAGCCGTTAGCGAGCAGTACTTC	CASSQLAVSEQYF
NA	TRBJ2-2	TRBV4-1	TGCGCCAGCAGACGCGACAGTAACACCGGGGAGCTGTTTTTT	CASRRDSNTGELFF
NA	TRBJ2-3	TRBV7-8	TGTGCCAGCAGCTTAGTTTTGTTCGGGACTGGCCCGAGTACGCAGTATTTT	CASSLVLFGTGPSTQYF
TRBD2	TRBJ2-7	TRBV11-2	TGTGCCAGCACCCGGACTAGCGGGAGTGAATACGAGCAGTACTTC	CASTRTSGSEYEQYF
TRBD1	TRBJ1-5	TRBV5-6	TGTGCCAGCAGCTTCCGGACAGGAGTTAGCAATCAGCCCCAGCATTTT	CASSFRTGVSNQPQHF
TRBD2	TRBJ2-5	TRBV7-7	TGTGCTAGCAGCTCCGGACTAGCGGGGGCCCCGTACCAAGAGACCCAGTACTTC	CASSSGLAGAPYQETQYF
TRBD1	TRBJ1-1	TRBV19	TGTGCCAGTAGCCCCGGACAGGGTGGGACTGAAGCTTTCTTT	CASSPGQGGTEAFF
NA	TRBJ2-7	TRBV6-6	TGTGCCAGCAGTCGGACAGCGTTAACCTACGAGCAGTACTTC	CASSRTALTYEQYF
TRBD2	TRBJ2-7	TRBV6-5	TGTGCCAGCAAACTAGCGGGGGCAACCTACGAGCAGTACTTC	CASKLAGATYEQYF
NA	TRBJ2-7	TRBV30	TGTGCCTGGAGTGTACGGCAGGGGTTCGAGTACTTC	CAWSVRQGFEYF
TRBD2	TRBJ2-3	TRBV5-1	TGCGCCAGCAGTTACGGGGCTAGCGGGGCTAGAGATACGCAGTATTTT	CASSYGASGARDTQYF
NA	TRBJ1-6	TRBV19	TGTGCCAGTAGCGCAGAATATAATTCACCCCTCCACTTT	CASSAEYNSPLHF
TRBD1	TRBJ2-7	TRBV5-6	TGTGCCAGCAGCTTGGCGGCGACAGGGGGCCTCGGATACGAGCAGTACTTC	CASSLAATGGLGYEQYF